The 30 T cell receptor beta chains below come from one sample, sequenced in a study of CD8+ T cells in alopecia areata. cDNA serving as the sequencing template came from extracted, reverse transcribed RNA. Sequenced by immunoSEQ multiplex PCR; TCRdb stores in-frame clones only, minus some. The sample includes approximately 98,000 clones, over 55% of them seen just once. The sample taken for sequencing was NKG2D-low CD8+ T cells sorted from blood. The source of these receptors is a human donor with alopecia areata.

The chain carries TRBV27 and TRBJ2-2; no reliable D call. Germline CDR1 MNHEY, CDR2 SMNVEV (reference sequence). Trimming cost V 4 bases and J 0 bases, with 3 bases left between them. This CDR3 region has 13 residues. CDR3 DNA sequence: TGTGCCAGCAGTTATTCGAACACCGGGGAGCTGTTTTTT. This encodes CASSYSNTGELFF.

The rearrangement links TRBV4-1 to TRBJ2-1; 10 nucleotides agree with TRBD2. Trimming removed 3 bases from V and 8 bases from J; junction bases left unmatched: 7. The CDR3 contains 15 residues. From germline, CDR1 is MGHRA and CDR2 YSYEKL. Written as DNA, the CDR3 is TGCGCCAGCAGCCAGGGGACTAGCGTTCGGGATGAGCAGTTCTTC. Protein product: CASSQGTSVRDEQFF.

This clone has just a few counts. The chain carries TRBV7-9 and TRBJ1-2; D gene uncertain. V dropped 4 bases and J dropped 3 bases, with 15 bases sitting between them. Germline V gene lookup returns CDR1 SEHNR and CDR2 FQNEAQ (reference sequence). CDR3 size: 15 residues. CDR3 DNA sequence: TGTGCCAGCAGCTCCGGTTGGAGGTTGGACTATGGCTACACCTTC. Amino acid sequence: CASSSGWRLDYGYTF. The variable domain in full, completed from reference TRBV7-9 and TRBJ1-2, reads DTGVSQNPRHKITKRGQNVTFRCDPISEHNRLYWYRQTLGQGPEFLTYFQNEAQLEKSRLLSDRFSAERPKGSFSTLEIQRTEQGDSAMYLCASSSGWRLDYGYTFGSGTRLTVV.

The chain couples TRBV27 to TRBJ2-3; D assignment may be TRBD1 or TRBD2 (5 bases each). There are 12 residues in the CDR3. In germline, CDR1 is MNHEY, CDR2 SMNVEV (reference sequence). V was pared by 9 bases and J by 4 bases, with 11 bases between. The DNA of the CDR3 is TGTGCCAGTCGGGACGGACCAGATACGCAGTATTTT. As protein: CASRDGPDTQYF.

As concerns this clone: In the same sample, other DNA sequences code for this CDR3. This chain links TRBV28 with TRBJ1-1, with D unclear. V was shortened by 2 bases and J by 0 bases, with 4 bases between the two germline ends. This CDR3 contains 13 residues. Germline lookup yields CDR1 MDHEN and CDR2 SYDVKM. This CDR3 is CASSLVVNTEAFF. Written as DNA, the CDR3 is TGTGCCAGCAGTTTAGTTGTGAACACTGAAGCTTTCTTT.

This rearrangement joins TRBV28 to TRBJ2-7; no clear D gene. Germline V gene sequence: CDR1 MDHEN, CDR2 SYDVKM. The ends were cut back, 4 bases at V and 2 bases at J, with 12 bases in the middle. This CDR3 comprises 14 residues. CDR3 loop: CASSSRAKPYEQYF. The CDR3 DNA follows: TGTGCCAGCAGTTCGCGAGCCAAACCCTACGAGCAGTACTTC.

Only one count was recorded for this clone. This chain connects TRBV27 to TRBJ2-1, with D possibly TRBD1 on 6 matching bases. Germline CDR1 is MNHEY and CDR2 is SMNVEV (reference sequence). Trimming took 2 bases from V and 9 from J, leaving 14 bases between them. This CDR3 contains 14 residues. CDR3 protein: CASSLGGLGGEQFF. The CDR3 nucleotides are TGTGCCAGCAGTTTAGGGGGCCTGGGTGGTGAGCAGTTCTTC.

The chain employs TRBV5-1 and TRBJ2-3; 9 positions match TRBD1. The CDR3 has 18 amino acids. Trimming at V came to 3 bases and at J to 4 bases, leaving 15 bases not matched to a gene. The V gene's germline CDR1 is SGHRS and CDR2 YFSETQ. The CDR3 coding sequence is TGCGCCAGCAGCTCTCCGGGACAGGGCTTATGGGACGCAGATACGCAGTATTTT. It translates to CASSSPGQGLWDADTQYF.

In its sample, this clone was seen many times. The identical CDR3 is also encoded by other nucleotide sequences in the sample. CDR3 loop: CASSPTDTQYF. The CDR3 bases are TGTGCCAGCAGTCCCACAGATACGCAGTATTTT. The chain has TRBV7-9 and TRBJ2-3; D gene ambiguous. CDR1 and CDR2 (germline): SEHNR, FQNEAQ (reference sequence). The CDR3 has 11 residues. Trimming removed 6 bases at V and 2 bases at J, with 3 bases between.

This clone was observed a few times. The genes are TRBV7-9 and TRBJ2-2; TRBD1 might be the D (5 bases). Trimming cost V 0 bases and J 1 base, with 12 bases left between them. The CDR3 has 17 residues. Germline CDR1 is SEHNR and CDR2 is FQNEAQ (reference sequence). The CDR3 loop reads CASSLAGARENTGELFF. For the CDR3, the DNA is TGTGCCAGCAGCTTAGCGGGTGCCAGGGAGAACACCGGGGAGCTGTTTTTT. Full variable domain (remainder filled in from reference TRBV7-9 and TRBJ2-2): DTGVSQNPRHKITKRGQNVTFRCDPISEHNRLYWYRQTLGQGPEFLTYFQNEAQLEKSRLLSDRFSAERPKGSFSTLEIQRTEQGDSAMYLCASSLAGARENTGELFFGEGSRLTVL.

The chain employs TRBV27 and TRBJ2-3; D not resolved. The CDR3 totals 14 residues. V lost 7 bases and J lost 0, with 11 bases in between. The germline V gene has CDR1 MNHEY and CDR2 SMNVEV (reference sequence). In DNA form, the CDR3 reads TGTGCCAGCAAAAGGATCACTAGCACAGATACGCAGTATTTT. Amino acids: CASKRITSTDTQYF.

CDR3 in amino acids: CASSSGNQPQHF. In DNA form, the CDR3 reads TGTGCCAGCTCGAGCGGAAATCAGCCCCAGCATTTT. The V and J genes are TRBV11-3 and TRBJ1-5; D ambiguous. The CDR3 runs 12 residues. V was pared by 8 bases and J by 4 bases, with 9 bases between. Looked up from germline, CDR1 is SGHNT and CDR2 is YENEEA.

This rearrangement joins TRBV19 to TRBJ1-1; D is perhaps TRBD1 (5 bases). The CDR3 runs 13 residues. Germline loops: CDR1 LNHDA, CDR2 SQIVND (reference sequence). V gave up 5 bases and J gave up 4 bases, with 11 bases separating them. As DNA, the CDR3 is TGTGCCAGTAGTTTCGGGGCAGGCACTGAAGCTTTCTTT. This codes for CASSFGAGTEAFF.

V usage is TRBV28 and J usage is TRBJ2-7; 11 bases line up with TRBD2. V lost 8 bases to trimming and J lost 3 bases; unmatched junction nucleotides: 6. The CDR3 sequence is 14 residues long. Per the germline V gene, CDR1 is MDHEN and CDR2 is SYDVKM. The CDR3 sequence is CASDTSGSFYEQYF. CDR3 sequence (DNA): TGTGCCAGCGACACTAGCGGGAGTTTCTACGAGCAGTACTTC.

The V call is TRBV2, the J call TRBJ2-7; 9 positions agree with TRBD1. J lost 3 bases, V lost 1 base, and 4 bases had no gene match. The CDR3 totals 15 residues. Germline V gene sequence: CDR1 SNHLY, CDR2 FYNNEI. The CDR3 DNA sequence: TGTGCCAGCAGTGAAGTAGGGACAGGGCTCTACGAGCAGTACTTC. This codes for CASSEVGTGLYEQYF.

The gene calls are TRBV11-2 and TRBJ2-1; 7 positions agree with TRBD1. This CDR3 has 14 residues. Per germline, CDR1 SGHAT and CDR2 FQNNGV. V lost 5 bases to trimming and J lost 8 bases; unmatched junction nucleotides: 9. The CDR3 DNA reads as TGTGCCAGCAGCGAGTGGACAGGTAACGATGAGCAGTTCTTC. This gives the protein CASSEWTGNDEQFF.

This chain connects TRBV25-1 to TRBJ2-7, with 10 bases that match TRBD2. Trimming removed 6 bases from V and 3 bases from J; junction bases left unmatched: 5. Germline V gene lookup returns CDR1 MGHDK and CDR2 SYGVNS. CDR3 size: 14 residues. The CDR3 region has the DNA TGTGCCAGCAGAAGAACTAGCGGGGTCTACGAGCAGTACTTC. Protein: CASRRTSGVYEQYF.

The chain links TRBV5-1 to TRBJ2-5, with D possibly TRBD1 on 5 matching bases. V shed 4 bases and J shed 3 bases, with 10 bases lying between them. Germline V gene data show CDR1 as SGHRS and CDR2 as YFSETQ. The CDR3 has 13 residues. DNA of the CDR3: TGCGCCAGCAGCCAGGGATCTAAAGAGACCCAGTACTTC. This gives the protein CASSQGSKETQYF.

The table lists this clone with a few counts. Other DNA sequences in this specimen translate into the identical CDR3. The genes are TRBV9 and TRBJ2-1, with D unclear. Germline assignment: CDR1 SGDLS and CDR2 YYNGEE. The CDR3 covers 12 residues. The V end lost 0 bases, the J end lost 5 bases, and 3 bases lay between the germline ends. This CDR3 reads CASSVGDNEQFF. In nucleotides, the CDR3 is TGTGCCAGCAGCGTAGGGGACAATGAGCAGTTCTTC.

This clone was counted between two and nine times. The rearrangement links TRBV7-8 to TRBJ2-7; D is undetermined. Germline-derived CDR1 and CDR2 are SGHVS and FQNEAQ. Between the trimmed V and J ends, which lost 1 base and 5 bases, there was a span of 15 bases. This CDR3 is 15 amino acids long. The CDR3 here is CASSLGSGPGHEQYF. CDR3 coding DNA: TGTGCCAGCAGCTTAGGGTCTGGGCCGGGCCACGAGCAGTACTTC.

The chain is built from TRBV14 and TRBJ2-7; 12 nucleotides agree with TRBD2. V dropped 2 bases and J dropped 5; count of bases not matched to a gene: 1. CDR1 is SGHDN, CDR2 FVKESK, per germline. The CDR3 sequence is 14 residues long. In DNA, the CDR3 is TGTGCCAGCAGCCAAAGACTAGCGGGAGACGAGCAGTACTTC. This encodes CASSQRLAGDEQYF.

The chain carries TRBV13 and TRBJ2-1, with 8 bases aligning to TRBD1. Germline CDR1 PRHDT, CDR2 FYEKMQ (reference sequence). V shed 1 base, J shed 7 bases, and the junction held 3 bases outside the gene matches. The CDR3 has 14 residues. This CDR3 is CASSLEDRVNEQFF. The CDR3 DNA reads as TGTGCCAGCAGCTTAGAGGACAGGGTTAATGAGCAGTTCTTC.

This sequence joins TRBV10-3 and TRBJ1-5; D not certain. Germline V gene lookup returns CDR1 ENHRY and CDR2 SYGVKD. V dropped 8 bases and J dropped 0 bases, with 11 bases sitting between them. This CDR3 has 14 residues. In DNA, the CDR3 is TGTGCCATCGAGGAGGGTTATAGCAATCAGCCCCAGCATTTT. Amino acid sequence: CAIEEGYSNQPQHF.

The chain links TRBV7-9 to TRBJ2-7; 9 bases match TRBD1. This CDR3 is built from 15 residues. Trimming took 4 bases from V and 2 from J; bases not matched to a gene: 6. The V gene's germline CDR1 is SEHNR and CDR2 FQNEAQ (reference sequence). The CDR3 DNA follows: TGTGCCAGCAGCTCGACAGGGGGAGAGACCTACGAGCAGTACTTC. Its protein is CASSSTGGETYEQYF.

The chain has TRBV7-2 and TRBJ2-1; D possibly uses TRBD1 or TRBD2 (5 bases each). The length of the CDR3 is 16 residues. Germline V gives CDR1 SGHTA, CDR2 FQGNSA. Trimming removed 8 bases at V and 9 bases at J, with 26 bases between. Here the CDR3 reads CASPPPRDPTGGEQFF. CDR3 bases: TGTGCCAGCCCCCCGCCCCGGGACCCGACTGGGGGTGAGCAGTTCTTC.

The rearrangement links TRBV27 to TRBJ1-2; 9 bases align to TRBD1. V shed 4 bases, J shed 6 bases, and the junction held 6 bases outside the gene matches. This CDR3 is 14 amino acids long. Germline CDR1 reads MNHEY; CDR2 reads SMNVEV (reference sequence). CDR3 amino acids: CASSWTGQGDGYTF. For the CDR3, the DNA is TGTGCCAGCAGTTGGACGGGACAGGGTGATGGCTACACCTTC.

This clone was found a few times. The chain carries TRBV29-1 and TRBJ2-3, with a weak D call TRBD2 (5 bases). The V gene's germline CDR1 is SQVTM and CDR2 ANQGSEA. The CDR3 spans 15 residues. Trimming removed 0 bases at V and 0 bases at J, with 10 bases between. Here the CDR3 DNA reads TGCAGCGTTGAAGAGGGCAGAGGGAGCACAGATACGCAGTATTTT. The encoded protein is CSVEEGRGSTDTQYF.

The chain uses TRBV7-9 and TRBJ2-2; D is ambiguous. The CDR3 runs 13 residues. The V end was cut by 3 bases, the J end by 2 bases, with 4 bases between. From germline, CDR1 is SEHNR and CDR2 FQNEAQ (reference sequence). The CDR3 is CASSFLNTGELFF. As DNA, the CDR3 is TGTGCCAGCAGCTTTTTAAACACCGGGGAGCTGTTTTTT.

The sample holds one count of this clone. This chain links TRBV7-3 with TRBJ2-7; TRBD1 matches at 9 bases. CDR3 length: 14 residues. CDR1 is SGHTA, CDR2 FQGTGA, per germline. The ends lost 3 bases at V and 4 bases at J; junction bases unmatched: 4. This chain's CDR3 is CASSFGQGTYEQYF. The CDR3 DNA reads as TGTGCCAGCAGCTTTGGACAGGGGACGTACGAGCAGTACTTC.

The chain carries TRBV28 and TRBJ2-3; 8 nucleotides match TRBD2. The CDR3 consists of 15 residues. The germline gives CDR1 MDHEN, CDR2 SYDVKM. The junction had 12 bases not matched to a gene; V was cut back by 8 bases and J by 5 bases. CDR3 sequence reads: CASVLGRGYIDTQYF. As DNA, the CDR3 is TGTGCCAGCGTTCTCGGGAGGGGATACATAGATACGCAGTATTTT.